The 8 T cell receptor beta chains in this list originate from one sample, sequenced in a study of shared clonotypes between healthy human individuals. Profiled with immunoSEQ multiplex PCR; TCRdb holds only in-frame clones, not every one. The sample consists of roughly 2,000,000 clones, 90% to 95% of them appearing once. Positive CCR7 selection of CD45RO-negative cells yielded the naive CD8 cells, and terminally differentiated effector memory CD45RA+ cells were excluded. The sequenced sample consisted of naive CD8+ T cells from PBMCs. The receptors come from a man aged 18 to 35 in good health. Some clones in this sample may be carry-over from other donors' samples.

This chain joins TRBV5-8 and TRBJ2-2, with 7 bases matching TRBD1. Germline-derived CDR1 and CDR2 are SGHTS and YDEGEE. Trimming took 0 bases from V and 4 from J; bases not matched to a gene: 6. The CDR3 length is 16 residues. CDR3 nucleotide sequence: TGTGCCAGCAGCTTGGCGCCAGGGGGACGCACCGGGGAGCTGTTTTTT. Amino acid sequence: CASSLAPGGRTGELFF. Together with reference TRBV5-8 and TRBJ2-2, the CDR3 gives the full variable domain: EAGVTQSPTHLIKTRGQQATLRCSPISGHTSVYWYQQALGLGLQFLLWYDEGEERNRGNFPPRFSGRQFPNYSSELNVNALELEDSALYLCASSLAPGGRTGELFFGEGSRLTVL.

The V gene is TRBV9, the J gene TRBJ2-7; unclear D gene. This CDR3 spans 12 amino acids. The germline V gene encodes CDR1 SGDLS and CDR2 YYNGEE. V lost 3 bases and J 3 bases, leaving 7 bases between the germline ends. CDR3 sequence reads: CASSAGNYEQYF. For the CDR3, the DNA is TGTGCCAGCAGCGCGGGTAACTACGAGCAGTACTTC. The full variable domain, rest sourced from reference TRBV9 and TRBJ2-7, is DSGVTQTPKHLITATGQRVTLRCSPRSGDLSVYWYQQSLDQGLQFLIQYYNGEERAKGNILERFSAQQFPDLHSELNLSSLELGDSALYFCASSAGNYEQYFGPGTRLTVT.

The CDR3 coding sequence is TGCGCCAGCAGCCAAGGGCATCACAGGGAGGAGACCCAGTACTTC. It yields the protein CASSQGHHREETQYF. The chain has TRBV4-3 and TRBJ2-5, with D perhaps matching TRBD1 (6 bases). The CDR3 sequence is 15 residues long. V was trimmed by 1 base and J by 5 bases, leaving 14 bases between them. Germline V gene lookup returns CDR1 LGHNA and CDR2 YSLEER.

The CDR3 region is CASSSRLSGSTDTQYF. DNA for the CDR3: TGTGCCAGCAGCTCCCGTCTCAGCGGATCCACAGATACGCAGTATTTT. The chain combines TRBV7-9 with TRBJ2-3; weak D call: TRBD2 (5 bases). Germline V gene data show CDR1 as SEHNR and CDR2 as FQNEAQ (reference sequence). This CDR3 contains 16 residues. Trimming left V 4 bases short and J 2 bases short, with 16 bases between.

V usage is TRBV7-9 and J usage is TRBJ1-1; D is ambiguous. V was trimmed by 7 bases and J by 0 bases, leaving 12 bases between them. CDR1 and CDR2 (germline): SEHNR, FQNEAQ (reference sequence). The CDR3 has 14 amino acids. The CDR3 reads CASTQDFMNTEAFF. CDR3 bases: TGTGCCAGCACGCAGGACTTCATGAACACTGAAGCTTTCTTT.

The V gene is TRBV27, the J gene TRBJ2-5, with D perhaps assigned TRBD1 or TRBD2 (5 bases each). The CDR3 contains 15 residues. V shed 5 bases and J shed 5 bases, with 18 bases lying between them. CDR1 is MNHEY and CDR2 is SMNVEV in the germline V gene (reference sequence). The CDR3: CASSPAEGNVETQYF. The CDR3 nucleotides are TGTGCCAGCAGTCCCGCCGAGGGGAACGTGGAGACCCAGTACTTC.

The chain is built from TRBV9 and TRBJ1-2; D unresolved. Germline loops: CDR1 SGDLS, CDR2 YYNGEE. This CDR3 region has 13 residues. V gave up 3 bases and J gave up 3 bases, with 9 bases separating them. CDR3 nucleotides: TGTGCCAGCAGCGGAGGAGGTGACTATGGCTACACCTTC. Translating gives CASSGGGDYGYTF.

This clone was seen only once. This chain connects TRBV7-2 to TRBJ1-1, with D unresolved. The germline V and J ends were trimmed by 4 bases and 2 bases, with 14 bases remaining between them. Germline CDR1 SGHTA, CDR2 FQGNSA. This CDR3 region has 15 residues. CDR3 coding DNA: TGTGCCAGCAGCTCCGTGAGGAGACCTAACACTGAAGCTTTCTTT. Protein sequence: CASSSVRRPNTEAFF. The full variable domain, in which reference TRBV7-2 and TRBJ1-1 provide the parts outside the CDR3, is GAGVSQSPSNKVTEKGKDVELRCDPISGHTALYWYRQSLGQGLEFLIYFQGNSAPDKSGLPSDRFSAERTGGSVSTLTIQRTQQEDSAVYLCASSSVRRPNTEAFFGQGTRLTVV.